One sample yielded the 11 T cell receptor beta chains listed below, sequenced in a study of blood T cell repertoires in COVID-19. The repertoire was sequenced with immunoSEQ multiplex PCR; TCRdb's copy has only in-frame clones and lacks some. The sample contains some 150,000 clones, approximately 84% of which appear only once. The sequenced material came from peripheral blood. The source is a human donor in a cohort sampled during active COVID-19.

This rearrangement joins TRBV20-1 to TRBJ2-7; 7 bases match TRBD2. The CDR3 contains 14 residues. Germline lookup yields CDR1 DFQATT and CDR2 SNEGSKA (reference sequence). Trimming cost V 3 bases and J 2 bases; bases outside gene matches: 7. The CDR3 DNA reads TGCAGTGCTAGTACCTCCAGCGGGACCTACGAGCAGTACTTC. It translates to CSASTSSGTYEQYF.

Only a few counts were recorded for this clone. The chain joins TRBV6-5 to TRBJ1-2; unclear D gene. Germline assignment: CDR1 MNHEY and CDR2 SVGAGI. The CDR3 has 15 residues. Trimming left V 8 bases short and J 6 bases short, with 22 bases between. The CDR3 loop is CASRPLPMRGNGYTF. The CDR3 DNA reads as TGTGCCAGCCGCCCGCTACCGATGAGAGGGAATGGCTACACCTTC.

V gene TRBV5-1 combines with J gene TRBJ2-6, with TRBD1 as a possible D gene (7 bases). V gave up 3 bases and J gave up 0 bases, with 13 bases separating them. This CDR3 contains 17 residues. CDR1 SGHRS and CDR2 YFSETQ come from the germline V gene. The CDR3 region has the DNA TGCGCCAGCAGCTCGGAGGGGGCCGTCTCTGGGGCCAACGTCCTGACTTTC. Amino acids: CASSSEGAVSGANVLTF.

The rearrangement joins TRBV30 to TRBJ2-1, with no clear D. This CDR3 has 11 amino acids. Trimming took 3 bases from V and 2 from J, leaving 2 bases between them. Germline CDR1 is GTSNPN and CDR2 is SVGIG (reference sequence). CDR3 bases: TGTGCCTGGAGCGCCTACAATGAGCAGTTCTTC. This encodes CAWSAYNEQFF.

The gene calls are TRBV28 and TRBJ1-4; tentatively, D is TRBD1 (6 bases). The CDR3 covers 14 residues. In germline, CDR1 is MDHEN, CDR2 SYDVKM. V shed 5 bases and J shed 8 bases, with 15 bases lying between them. The CDR3: CASSIQGNWEKLFF. The CDR3 coding sequence is TGTGCCAGCAGTATACAGGGTAATTGGGAAAAACTGTTTTTT.

Comment on this clone: This sample also contains other DNA sequences that code for the same CDR3. The rearrangement uses TRBV14 and TRBJ1-2, with D perhaps TRBD1 (5 bases). The germline V and J ends were trimmed by 1 base and 4 bases, with 7 bases remaining between them. Germline values: CDR1 SGHDN, CDR2 FVKESK. The CDR3 has 13 amino acids. The CDR3 DNA reads TGTGCCAGCAGCCAAGGACAGATCTATGGCTACACCTTC. This gives the protein CASSQGQIYGYTF.

The rearrangement joins TRBV19 to TRBJ2-1; D might be TRBD2 (6 bases). Trimming shortened V by 6 bases and J by 0 bases, and 15 bases separated the two germline ends. Germline V gene sequence: CDR1 LNHDA, CDR2 SQIVND (reference sequence). There are 16 residues in the CDR3. The CDR3 here is CASRTLGGNSYNEQFF. CDR3 coding DNA: TGTGCCAGTAGGACTCTTGGCGGGAACTCCTACAATGAGCAGTTCTTC.

The chain couples TRBV7-8 to TRBJ1-1; TRBD1 is a possible D gene (5 bases). Trimming took 2 bases from V and 5 from J, leaving 9 bases between them. Per germline, CDR1 SGHVS and CDR2 FQNEAQ. The CDR3 has 13 residues. The CDR3 DNA follows: TGTGCCAGCAGCTTAACAGGATCGACTGAAGCTTTCTTT. Translating it yields CASSLTGSTEAFF.

The V and J genes are TRBV7-2 and TRBJ2-1, with 12 bases fitting TRBD1. Unmatched junction bases numbered 14, after V lost 5 bases and J lost 9 bases. In germline, CDR1 is SGHTA, CDR2 FQGNSA. The CDR3 has 17 amino acids. In DNA, the CDR3 is TGTGCCAGCAGCCGTGCCCGACTGGGACAGGGGGCGAGTGAGCAGTTCTTC. The encoded protein is CASSRARLGQGASEQFF.

The chain joins TRBV5-6 to TRBJ2-2; no firm D call. Germline CDR1 and CDR2: SGHDT and YYEEEE. The CDR3 totals 11 residues. Trimming stripped 1 base from V and 8 bases from J, with 3 bases between. In DNA form, the CDR3 reads TGTGCCAGCAGCTTGCCGGGGGAGCTGTTTTTT. Amino acids: CASSLPGELFF.

The chain couples TRBV6-5 to TRBJ1-2, with 7 bases matching TRBD1. The germline V gene has CDR1 MNHEY and CDR2 SVGAGI. The CDR3 sequence is 15 residues long. Trimming cost V 11 bases and J 1 base; bases outside gene matches: 13. The CDR3 sequence is CAGQKQGTDNYGYTF. DNA of the CDR3: TGTGCCGGCCAAAAACAGGGGACGGATAACTATGGCTACACCTTC.